This TCR beta chain was obtained from a study of blood T cell repertoires in COVID-19. Study-level background: Whether acute or convalescent, the COVID-19 samples came from the United States, Italy and Spain. PBMCs, B-cell-depleted T cells, or T cells provided the cDNA or gDNA that made up the material.

Original handling: Amplified reference gene primers provided the basis for estimating nucleated cell counts. Sequencing was performed with immunoSEQ multiplex PCR; in TCRdb, only in-frame clones are kept and a portion is missing. V and J calls and clone size follow that table, whereas D and trimming were derived from the DNA. This sample carries some 39,000 clones, around 80% of them seen once, and the ten largest clones take about a quarter. J gave up 4 bases and V 5 bases, and 3 bases lay outside the gene matches. This CDR3 comprises 15 residues. CDR1 is MNHNY and CDR2 is SVGAGI in the germline V gene (reference sequence).

The chain links TRBV6-6 to TRBJ2-2, with 11 bases identical to TRBD2. Sample: peripheral blood. This sequence was found in a man at least 80 years old with acute or convalescent COVID-19. The CDR3 region has the DNA TGTGCCAGCAGTCAAACTAGCGGGGGCACCGGGGAGCTGTTTTTT. Encoded protein: CASSQTSGGTGELFF.